The clone carrying this T cell receptor (beta chain) appeared once. This specimen comes from a study of control samples from healthy donors and cancer patients. The data were produced by immunoSEQ multiplex PCR, yet TCRdb's version contains in-frame clones alone and is incomplete. The sample records over 120,000 clones, more than 85% being singletons. What was sequenced was blood. The sequence was collected from a man under 40 in good health.

CDR3 residues: CASRGTGGPISPLHF. As DNA, the CDR3 is TGTGCCAGCAGGGGGACAGGGGGCCCCATTTCACCCCTCCACTTT. V is TRBV6-5 and J is TRBJ1-6; the match to TRBD1 covers 12 bases. V shed 6 bases and J 9 bases; nucleotides not matched to a gene: 6. The CDR3 is 15 residues long. CDR1 is MNHEY and CDR2 is SVGAGI in the germline V gene.